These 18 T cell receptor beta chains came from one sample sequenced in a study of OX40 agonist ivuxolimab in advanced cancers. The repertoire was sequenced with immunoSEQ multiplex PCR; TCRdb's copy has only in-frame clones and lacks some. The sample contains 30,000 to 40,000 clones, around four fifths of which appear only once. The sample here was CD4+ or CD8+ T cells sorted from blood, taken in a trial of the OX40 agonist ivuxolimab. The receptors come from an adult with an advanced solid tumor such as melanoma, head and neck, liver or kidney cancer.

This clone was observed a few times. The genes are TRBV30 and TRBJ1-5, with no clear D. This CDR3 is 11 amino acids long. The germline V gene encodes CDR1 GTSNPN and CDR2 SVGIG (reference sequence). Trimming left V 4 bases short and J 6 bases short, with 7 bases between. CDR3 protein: CAWKCTQPQHF. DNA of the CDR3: TGTGCCTGGAAATGCACTCAGCCCCAGCATTTT.

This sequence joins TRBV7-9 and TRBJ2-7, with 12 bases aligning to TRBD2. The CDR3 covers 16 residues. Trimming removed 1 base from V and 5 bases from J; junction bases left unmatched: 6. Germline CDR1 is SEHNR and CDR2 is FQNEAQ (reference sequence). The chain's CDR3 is CASSLGLAGDLHEQYF. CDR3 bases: TGTGCCAGCAGCTTAGGACTAGCGGGAGATCTCCACGAGCAGTACTTC.

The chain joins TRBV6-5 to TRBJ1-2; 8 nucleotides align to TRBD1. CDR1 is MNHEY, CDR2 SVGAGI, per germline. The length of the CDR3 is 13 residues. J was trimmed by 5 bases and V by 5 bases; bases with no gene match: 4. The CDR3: CASSPRTGYGYTF. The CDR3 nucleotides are TGTGCCAGCAGTCCCAGGACAGGGTATGGCTACACCTTC.

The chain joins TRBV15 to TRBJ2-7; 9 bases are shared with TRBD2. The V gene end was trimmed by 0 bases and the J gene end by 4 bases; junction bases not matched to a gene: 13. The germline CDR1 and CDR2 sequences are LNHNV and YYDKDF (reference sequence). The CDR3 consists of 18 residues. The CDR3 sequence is CATSREPPSSSGGYEQYF. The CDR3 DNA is TGTGCCACCAGCAGAGAGCCCCCGAGTAGTAGCGGGGGATACGAGCAGTACTTC. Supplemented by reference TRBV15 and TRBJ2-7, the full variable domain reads DAMVIQNPRYQVTQFGKPVTLSCSQTLNHNVMYWYQQKSSQAPKLLFHYYDKDFNNEADTPDNFQSRRPNTSFCFLDIRSPGLGDTAMYLCATSREPPSSSGGYEQYFGPGTRLTVT.

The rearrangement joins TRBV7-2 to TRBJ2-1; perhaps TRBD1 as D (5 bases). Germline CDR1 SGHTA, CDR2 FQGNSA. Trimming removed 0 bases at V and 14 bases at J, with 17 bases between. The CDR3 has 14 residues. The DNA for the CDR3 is TGTGCCAGCAGCTTAGCAGCGTCCAGGGCAGAGGAGTTCTTC. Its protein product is CASSLAASRAEEFF.

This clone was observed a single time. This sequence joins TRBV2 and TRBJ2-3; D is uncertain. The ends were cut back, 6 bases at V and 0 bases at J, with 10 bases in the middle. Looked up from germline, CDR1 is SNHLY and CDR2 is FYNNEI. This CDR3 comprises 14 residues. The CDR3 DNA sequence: TGTGCCAGCAGCAGATCAAGGAGCACAGATACGCAGTATTTT. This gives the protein CASSRSRSTDTQYF.

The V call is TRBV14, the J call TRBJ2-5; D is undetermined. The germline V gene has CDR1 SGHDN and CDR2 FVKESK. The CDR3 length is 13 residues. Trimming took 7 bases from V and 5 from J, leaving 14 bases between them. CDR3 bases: TGTGCCAGCAACAGCGCGCGTGCGGAGACCCAGTACTTC. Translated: CASNSARAETQYF.

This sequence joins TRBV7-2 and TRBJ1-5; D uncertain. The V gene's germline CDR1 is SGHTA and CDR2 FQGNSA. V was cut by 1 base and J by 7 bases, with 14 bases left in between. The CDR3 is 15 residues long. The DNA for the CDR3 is TGTGCCAGCAGCTTAGGCCCTACTATGGGGCAGCCCCAGCATTTT. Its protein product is CASSLGPTMGQPQHF. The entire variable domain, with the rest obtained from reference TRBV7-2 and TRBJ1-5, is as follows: GAGVSQSPSNKVTEKGKDVELRCDPISGHTALYWYRQSLGQGLEFLIYFQGNSAPDKSGLPSDRFSAERTGGSVSTLTIQRTQQEDSAVYLCASSLGPTMGQPQHFGDGTRLSIL.

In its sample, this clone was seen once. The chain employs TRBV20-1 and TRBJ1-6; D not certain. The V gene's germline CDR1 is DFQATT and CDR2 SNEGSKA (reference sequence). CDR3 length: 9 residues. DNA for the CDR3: TGCAGCGCAAATTCACCCCTCCACTTT. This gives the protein CSANSPLHF.

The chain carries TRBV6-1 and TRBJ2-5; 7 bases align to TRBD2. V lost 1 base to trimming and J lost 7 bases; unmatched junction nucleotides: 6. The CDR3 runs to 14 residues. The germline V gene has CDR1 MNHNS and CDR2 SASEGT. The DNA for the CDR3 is TGTGCCAGCAGTGAAGAGTTCGGGAGGCGGACCCAGTACTTC. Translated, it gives CASSEEFGRRTQYF.

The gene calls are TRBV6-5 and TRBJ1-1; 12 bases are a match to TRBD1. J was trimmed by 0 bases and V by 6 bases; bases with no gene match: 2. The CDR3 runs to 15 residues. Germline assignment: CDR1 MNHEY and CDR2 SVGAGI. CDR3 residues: CASRGQGAVNTEAFF. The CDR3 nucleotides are TGTGCCAGCAGGGGACAGGGGGCAGTGAACACTGAAGCTTTCTTT.

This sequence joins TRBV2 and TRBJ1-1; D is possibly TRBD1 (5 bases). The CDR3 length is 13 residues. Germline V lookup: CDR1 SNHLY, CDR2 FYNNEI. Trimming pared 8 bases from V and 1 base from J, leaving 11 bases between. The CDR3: CASGTEKNTEAFF. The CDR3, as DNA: TGTGCCAGCGGGACGGAAAAGAACACTGAAGCTTTCTTT.

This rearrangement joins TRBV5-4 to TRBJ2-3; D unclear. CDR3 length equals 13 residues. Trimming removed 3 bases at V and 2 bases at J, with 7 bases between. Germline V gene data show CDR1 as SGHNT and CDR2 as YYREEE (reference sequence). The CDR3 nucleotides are TGTGCCAGCAGCTCTAGGGACACAGATACGCAGTATTTT. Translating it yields CASSSRDTDTQYF. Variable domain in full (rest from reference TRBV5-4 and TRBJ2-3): ETGVTQSPTHLIKTRGQQVTLRCSSQSGHNTVSWYQQALGQGPQFIFQYYREEENGRGNFPPRFSGLQFPNYSSELNVNALELDDSALYLCASSSRDTDTQYFGPGTRLTVL.

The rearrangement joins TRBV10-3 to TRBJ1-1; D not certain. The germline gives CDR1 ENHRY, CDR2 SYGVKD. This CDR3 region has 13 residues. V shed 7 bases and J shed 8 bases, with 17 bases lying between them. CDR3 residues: CAINTGPSEEAFF. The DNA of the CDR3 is TGTGCCATCAACACCGGGCCGTCAGAGGAAGCTTTCTTT.

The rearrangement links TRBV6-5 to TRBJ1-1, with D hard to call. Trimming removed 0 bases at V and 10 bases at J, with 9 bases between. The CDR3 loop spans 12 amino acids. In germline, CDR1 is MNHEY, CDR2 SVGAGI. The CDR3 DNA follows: TGTGCCAGCAGTTACTCGCAGGAGATAGCTTTCTTT. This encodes CASSYSQEIAFF.

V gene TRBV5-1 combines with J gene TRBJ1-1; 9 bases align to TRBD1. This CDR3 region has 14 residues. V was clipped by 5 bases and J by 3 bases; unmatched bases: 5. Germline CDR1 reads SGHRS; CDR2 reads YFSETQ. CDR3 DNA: TGCGCCAGCAGTTCCGGGACAGGGTACACTGAAGCTTTCTTT. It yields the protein CASSSGTGYTEAFF.

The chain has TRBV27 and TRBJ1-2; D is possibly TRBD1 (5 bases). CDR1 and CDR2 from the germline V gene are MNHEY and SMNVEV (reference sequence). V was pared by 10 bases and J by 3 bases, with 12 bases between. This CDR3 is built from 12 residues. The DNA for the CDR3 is TGTGCCAAAGCTTTACAGGACTATGGCTACACCTTC. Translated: CAKALQDYGYTF.

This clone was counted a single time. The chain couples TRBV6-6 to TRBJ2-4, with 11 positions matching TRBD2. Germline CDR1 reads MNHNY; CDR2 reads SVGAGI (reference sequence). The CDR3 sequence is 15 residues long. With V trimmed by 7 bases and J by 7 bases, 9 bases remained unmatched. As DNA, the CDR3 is TGTGCCAGCACCCCTAGCGGGGGGCGTGGGAACATTCAGTACTTC. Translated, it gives CASTPSGGRGNIQYF.